The T cell receptor (beta chain) under discussion was sequenced for a study of cytomegalovirus exposure and HLA in healthy donors. In this sample, this clone turned up once. The data were produced by immunoSEQ multiplex PCR, yet TCRdb's version contains in-frame clones alone and is incomplete. Of about 130,000 clones in the sample, 80% to 90% are singletons; the top ten hold around 1.1%. Germline assignment: CDR1 SGHNT and CDR2 YENEEA. V was trimmed by 4 bases and J by 1 base, leaving 13 bases between them. The CDR3 has 16 amino acids. This TCR was sampled from a woman under 30 in good health and CMV-seronegative. This chain uses TRBV11-3 with TRBJ2-2, with D possibly TRBD2 on 6 matching bases. Sequencing input: PBMCs. CDR3 nucleotide sequence: TGTGCCAGCAGCTCGACGACTAGTAGGAACACCGGGGAGCTGTTTTTT. Protein product: CASSSTTSRNTGELFF. Looking up the rest from reference TRBV11-3 and TRBJ2-2 gives the full variable domain: EAGVVQSPRYKIIEKKQPVAFWCNPISGHNTLYWYLQNLGQGPELLIRYENEEAVDDSQLPKDRFSAERLKGVDSTLKIQPAELGDSAVYLCASSSTTSRNTGELFFGEGSRLTVL.